Following are 9 T cell receptor beta chains from one sample sequenced in a study of vaccination effects on CD4 cells after COVID-19. Expansion with viral peptide pools was applied to antigen-specific CD4+ T cells by the ViraFEST assay prior to sequencing. Following 10 days of culture, CD4+ T cells were isolated. Each participant received a vaccine that was either BNT162b2 or mRNA-1273, given as two doses. Assay: immunoSEQ multiplex PCR; the TCRdb copy retains only in-frame clones and omits some. The table lists more than 12,000 clones, 60% to 80% of them singletons, with roughly 24% in the top ten. Their antigen targets remain unknown. The sequencing here drew on CD4+ T cells from PBMCs cultured with HCoV-NL63 spike peptides, taken after COVID-19 vaccination. The receptors shown here come from a human donor who received a COVID-19 vaccine.

The chain carries TRBV27 and TRBJ2-2; D might be TRBD2 (5 bases). This CDR3 contains 15 residues. CDR1 and CDR2 (germline): MNHEY, SMNVEV (reference sequence). With 6 bases removed from V and 0 bases from J, the gap between germline ends came to 11 bases. This CDR3 is CASRITGTNTGELFF. The CDR3 DNA reads as TGTGCCAGCAGAATAACGGGAACGAACACCGGGGAGCTGTTTTTT.

The rearrangement links TRBV28 to TRBJ1-4, with 7 positions matching TRBD1. The CDR3 length is 15 residues. CDR1 and CDR2 from the germline V gene are MDHEN and SYDVKM. Trimming removed 5 bases from V and 8 bases from J; junction bases left unmatched: 11. The DNA of the CDR3 is TGTGCCAGCAGTCCCCACAGGGGCGGGGGGGAAAAACTGTTTTTT. This gives the protein CASSPHRGGGEKLFF.

The chain joins TRBV27 to TRBJ2-4, with 7 nucleotides matching TRBD2. The J segment lost 9 bases and the V segment lost 4 bases, leaving 18 bases of the junction unmatched. Germline V lookup: CDR1 MNHEY, CDR2 SMNVEV (reference sequence). The CDR3 runs to 17 residues. This chain's CDR3 is CASSSVPGPNAGVIQYF. The CDR3 nucleotides read TGTGCCAGCAGTTCTGTTCCGGGCCCGAACGCGGGGGTCATTCAGTACTTC.

V gene TRBV28 combines with J gene TRBJ1-2; 8 positions match TRBD1. From germline, CDR1 is MDHEN and CDR2 SYDVKM. The CDR3 runs 14 residues. The V gene end was trimmed by 6 bases and the J gene end by 6 bases; junction bases not matched to a gene: 9. The CDR3 DNA follows: TGTGCCAGCAGGTTAGCAGGGGGCCAGGATGGCTACACCTTC. This codes for CASRLAGGQDGYTF.

V is TRBV19 and J is TRBJ1-2, with D tentatively TRBD1 (5 bases). Per the germline V gene, CDR1 is LNHDA and CDR2 is SQIVND (reference sequence). This CDR3 contains 13 residues. V lost 5 bases and J 3 bases, leaving 10 bases between the germline ends. The DNA of the CDR3 is TGTGCCAGTAGTCCCCGGGGGGACTATGGCTACACCTTC. It encodes CASSPRGDYGYTF. The whole variable domain, filled in from reference TRBV19 and TRBJ1-2, reads DGGITQSPKYLFRKEGQNVTLSCEQNLNHDAMYWYRQDPGQGLRLIYYSQIVNDFQKGDIAEGYSVSREKKESFPLTVTSAQKNPTAFYLCASSPRGDYGYTFGSGTRLTVV.

The chain carries TRBV5-1 and TRBJ1-1; D uncertain. This CDR3 is built from 15 residues. Germline V gene data show CDR1 as SGHRS and CDR2 as YFSETQ. V lost 9 bases and J lost 5, with 23 bases in between. This CDR3 is CATSPGRTPPTEAFF. Here the CDR3 DNA reads TGCGCCACCTCTCCCGGGAGAACACCGCCTACTGAAGCTTTCTTT.

This chain joins TRBV15 and TRBJ1-2; D is unclear. Between the trimmed V and J ends, which lost 8 bases and 5 bases, there was a span of 12 bases. The CDR3 spans 12 residues. CDR1 is LNHNV, CDR2 YYDKDF, per germline (reference sequence). CDR3 loop: CATSSGRYGYTF. DNA for the CDR3: TGTGCCACCTCTAGCGGGAGATATGGCTACACCTTC.

The chain links TRBV5-4 to TRBJ2-7; 7 nucleotides line up with TRBD1. The germline gives CDR1 SGHNT, CDR2 YYREEE (reference sequence). The CDR3 covers 13 residues. V was clipped by 5 bases and J by 2 bases; unmatched bases: 4. The DNA for the CDR3 is TGTGCCAGCAGTACACAGGGGACCTACGAGCAGTACTTC. Translating gives CASSTQGTYEQYF.

Only a few counts were recorded for this clone. This sequence joins TRBV2 and TRBJ1-4; D remains unclear. The germline V gene encodes CDR1 SNHLY and CDR2 FYNNEI. This CDR3 spans 13 amino acids. The ends were cut back, 7 bases at V and 8 bases at J, with 14 bases in the middle. The CDR3 DNA is TGTGCCAGCAATGGACTTTGGGAAGAAAAACTGTTTTTT. Translated, it gives CASNGLWEEKLFF.